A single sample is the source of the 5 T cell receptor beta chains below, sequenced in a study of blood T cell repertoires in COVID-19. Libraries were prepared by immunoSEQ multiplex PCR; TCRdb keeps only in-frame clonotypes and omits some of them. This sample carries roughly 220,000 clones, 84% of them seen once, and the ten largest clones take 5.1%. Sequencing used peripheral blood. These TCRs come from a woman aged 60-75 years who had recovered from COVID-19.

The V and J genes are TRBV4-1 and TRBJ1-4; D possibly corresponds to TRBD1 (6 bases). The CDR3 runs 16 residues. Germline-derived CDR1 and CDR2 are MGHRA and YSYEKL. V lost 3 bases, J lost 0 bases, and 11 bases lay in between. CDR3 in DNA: TGCGCCAGCAGCCATGGGTACAGGGCAACTAATGAAAAACTGTTTTTT. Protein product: CASSHGYRATNEKLFF.

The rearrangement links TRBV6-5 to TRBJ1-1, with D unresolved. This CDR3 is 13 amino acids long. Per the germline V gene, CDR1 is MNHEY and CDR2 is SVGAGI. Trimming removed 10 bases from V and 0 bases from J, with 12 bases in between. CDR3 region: CATSHAMNTEAFF. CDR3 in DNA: TGTGCCACCTCCCACGCGATGAACACTGAAGCTTTCTTT.

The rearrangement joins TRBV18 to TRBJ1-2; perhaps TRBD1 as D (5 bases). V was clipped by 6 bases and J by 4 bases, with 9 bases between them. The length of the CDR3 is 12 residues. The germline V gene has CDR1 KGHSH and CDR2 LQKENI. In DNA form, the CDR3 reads TGTGCCAGCTCTTCGGACACCTATGGCTACACCTTC. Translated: CASSSDTYGYTF.

Here the CDR3 reads CAWTLAGAQYF. The DNA of the CDR3 is TGTGCCTGGACCTTAGCGGGGGCGCAGTATTTT. The chain combines TRBV30 with TRBJ2-3; 9 nucleotides line up with TRBD2. V lost 4 bases, J lost 10 bases, and 3 bases stayed unmatched. The CDR3 length is 11 residues. Germline loops: CDR1 GTSNPN, CDR2 SVGIG (reference sequence).

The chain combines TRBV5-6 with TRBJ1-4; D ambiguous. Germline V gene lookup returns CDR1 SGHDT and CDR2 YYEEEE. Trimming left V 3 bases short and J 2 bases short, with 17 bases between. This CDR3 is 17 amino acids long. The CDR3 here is CASSSWTDGATNEKLFF. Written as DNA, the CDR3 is TGTGCCAGCAGCTCCTGGACTGACGGCGCGACTAATGAAAAACTGTTTTTT.